Included here is one TCR beta chain sequence, with context. The sample belongs to a study of shared T cell receptors in the human thymus. Method: immunoSEQ multiplex PCR; TCRdb's copy keeps in-frame clones and lacks some. The profile covers hundreds of thousands of clones, with roughly 94% appearing a single time and 0.02% taken by the ten largest. V was cut by 4 bases and J by 4 bases, with 21 bases left in between. Germline V gene sequence: CDR1 SGHKS, CDR2 YYEKEE (reference sequence). The CDR3 totals 16 residues. The clonotype was recovered from a human donor. Sequencing used thymocytes. The chain carries TRBV5-5 and TRBJ2-7; tentatively, D is TRBD2 (6 bases). DNA for the CDR3: TGTGCCAGCAGCACACGCCCCGGGACTCCGGATTACGAGCAGTACTTC. Its protein is CASSTRPGTPDYEQYF. Looking up the rest from reference TRBV5-5 and TRBJ2-7 gives the full variable domain: DAGVTQSPTHLIKTRGQQVTLRCSPISGHKSVSWYQQVLGQGPQFIFQYYEKEERGRGNFPDRFSARQFPNYSSELNVNALLLGDSALYLCASSTRPGTPDYEQYFGPGTRLTVT.